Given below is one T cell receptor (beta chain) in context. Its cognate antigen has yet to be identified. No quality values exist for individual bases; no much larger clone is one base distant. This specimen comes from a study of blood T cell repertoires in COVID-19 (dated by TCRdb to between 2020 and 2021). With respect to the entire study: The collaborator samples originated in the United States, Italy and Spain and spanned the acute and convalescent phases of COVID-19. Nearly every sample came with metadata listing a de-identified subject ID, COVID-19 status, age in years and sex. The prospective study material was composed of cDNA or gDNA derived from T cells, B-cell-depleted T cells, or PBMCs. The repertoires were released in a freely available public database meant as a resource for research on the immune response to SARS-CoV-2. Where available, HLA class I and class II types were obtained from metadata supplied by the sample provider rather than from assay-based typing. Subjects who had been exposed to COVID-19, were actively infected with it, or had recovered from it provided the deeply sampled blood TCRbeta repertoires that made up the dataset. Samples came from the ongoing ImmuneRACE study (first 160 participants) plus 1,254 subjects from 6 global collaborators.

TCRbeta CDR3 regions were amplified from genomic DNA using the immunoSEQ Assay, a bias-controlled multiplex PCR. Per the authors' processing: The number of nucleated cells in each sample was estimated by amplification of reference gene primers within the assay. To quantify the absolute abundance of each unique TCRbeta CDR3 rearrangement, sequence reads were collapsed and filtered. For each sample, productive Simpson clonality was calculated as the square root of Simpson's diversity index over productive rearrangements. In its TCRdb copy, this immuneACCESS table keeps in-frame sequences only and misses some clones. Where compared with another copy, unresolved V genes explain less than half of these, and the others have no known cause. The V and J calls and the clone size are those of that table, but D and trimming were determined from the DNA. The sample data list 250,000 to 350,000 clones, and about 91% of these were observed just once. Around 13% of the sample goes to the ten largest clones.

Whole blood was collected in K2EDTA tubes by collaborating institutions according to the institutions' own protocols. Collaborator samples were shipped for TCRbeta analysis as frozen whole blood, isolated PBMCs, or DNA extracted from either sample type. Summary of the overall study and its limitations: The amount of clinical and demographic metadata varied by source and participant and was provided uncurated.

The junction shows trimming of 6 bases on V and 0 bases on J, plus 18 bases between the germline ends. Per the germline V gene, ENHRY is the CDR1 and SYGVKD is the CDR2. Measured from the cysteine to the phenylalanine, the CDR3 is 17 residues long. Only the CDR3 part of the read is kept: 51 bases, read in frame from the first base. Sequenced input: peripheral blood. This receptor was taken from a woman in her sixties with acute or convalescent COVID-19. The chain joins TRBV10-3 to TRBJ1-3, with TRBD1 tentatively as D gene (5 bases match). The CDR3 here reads CAIRTRTGGDSGNTIYF. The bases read TGTGCCATCAGGACCCGAACAGGTGGAGACTCTGGAAACACCATATATTTT.